Listed below are T cell receptor beta chains from one sample, sequenced in a study of T cell repertoires in cytomegalovirus infection. These receptors have no known antigen. Via MiXCR, TCRdb re-called the reads, giving one row per CDR3 protein. The sample lists under 450,000 distinct CDR3 sequences, about 34% occurring once. The sample in question was cultured PBMCs, obtained from culture after CMV antigen stimulation. All receptors come from a human donor in good health (CMV status not recorded). Some clones in this sample may be carry-over from other donors' samples. Each CDR3 is given with its conserved first and last residue. The D gene is left open where the match is weak. Clone size is given for some rows only: seen once, a few or many times, or a class if the clone is expanded.

>NA|TRBJ2-1|TRBV11-2|16|TRBD2
CASSLGGAGLVDEQFF
TGTGCCAGCAGCTTAGGTGGAGCGGGACTAGTCGATGAGCAGTTCTTC
>few|TRBJ1-2|TRBV20-1|17|TRBD1
CSAMGDPPGQLGDGYTF
TGCAGTGCTATGGGCGATCCCCCGGGACAGCTCGGAGATGGCTACACCTTC
>NA|TRBJ2-5|TRBV30|12|NA
CAWSLAGETQYF
TGTGCCTGGAGCCTGGCGGGGGAGACCCAGTACTTC
>NA|TRBJ2-3|TRBV7-2|15|TRBD1
CASSLMGQFFDTQYF
TGTGCCAGCAGCCTGATGGGACAGTTCTTCGATACGCAGTATTTT
>NA|TRBJ2-2|TRBV10-3|13|NA
CAIRGASAGELFF
TGTGCCATCCGAGGGGCGTCAGCCGGGGAGCTGTTTTTT
>once|TRBJ1-1|TRBV7-9|14|NA
CASSHETDTPEAFF
TGTGCCAGCAGCCATGAGACAGATACTCCTGAAGCTTTCTTT
>NA|TRBJ1-5|TRBV12-3/TRBV12-4|15|TRBD1
CASSLRGRKNQPQHF
TGTGCCAGCAGTCTCAGGGGGCGGAAGAATCAGCCCCAGCATTTT
>NA|TRBJ1-1|TRBV6-5|16|NA
CASSRGVREMNTEAFF
TGTGCCAGCAGCCGTGGGGTTCGGGAGATGAACACTGAAGCTTTCTTT
>NA|TRBJ2-5|TRBV6-5|12|NA
CASRGRQGKSYF
TGTGCCAGCAGGGGACGGCAGGGCAAATCTTACTTC
>NA|TRBJ2-6|TRBV29-1|16|TRBD1
CSVARQGGIGANVLTF
TGCAGCGTTGCCCGACAGGGGGGTATTGGGGCCAACGTCCTGACTTTC
>NA|TRBJ1-2|TRBV27|14|NA
CASRNQNQYTGYTF
TGTGCCAGCAGGAACCAGAATCAATACACTGGCTACACCTTC
>few|TRBJ2-3|TRBV7-2|10|NA
CASSPRAQYF
TGTGCCAGCAGCCCCCGGGCGCAGTATTTT
>NA|TRBJ1-1|TRBV7-9|15|NA
CASSLARFQNTEAFF
TGTGCCAGCAGCTTAGCGCGATTTCAGAACACTGAAGCTTTCTTT
>NA|TRBJ2-3|TRBV7-3|15|TRBD2
CASSSAGGSTDTQYF
TGTGCCAGCAGCTCAGCGGGAGGAAGCACAGATACGCAGTATTTT
>NA|TRBJ1-4|TRBV11-3|15|NA
CASSKLEERDEKLFF
TGTGCCAGCAGCAAATTAGAGGAGCGGGATGAAAAACTGTTTTTT
>NA|TRBJ2-3|TRBV12-3/TRBV12-4|14|NA
CASSMSGSTDTQYF
TGTGCCAGCAGCATGAGCGGGAGCACAGATACGCAGTATTTT
>NA|TRBJ2-5|TRBV20-1|17|TRBD2
CSAVYLAGEPEQETQYF
TGCAGTGCTGTGTACTTGGCGGGAGAACCTGAACAAGAGACCCAGTACTTC
>few|TRBJ2-1|TRBV27|16|TRBD2
CASSFWGGSSYNEQFF
TGTGCCAGCAGTTTCTGGGGAGGGAGCTCCTACAATGAGCAGTTCTTC
>few|TRBJ1-4|TRBV5-1|14|NA
CASSSDLPHEKLFF
TGCGCCAGCAGCTCGGACCTACCCCATGAAAAACTGTTTTTT
>NA|TRBJ2-3|TRBV4-3|14|TRBD2
CASSPRGGADTQYF
TGCGCCAGCAGCCCGCGCGGGGGGGCAGATACGCAGTATTTT
>few|TRBJ2-4|TRBV19|14|TRBD2
CASSAGTSFSIQYF
TGTGCCAGTAGTGCCGGGACTAGTTTTTCCATTCAGTACTTC
>few|TRBJ2-5|TRBV7-2|15|TRBD1
CASSVRDRGKETQYF
TGTGCCAGCAGCGTCCGGGACAGGGGGAAAGAGACCCAGTACTTC
>NA|TRBJ1-5|TRBV20-1|13|NA
CSAQGTVNQPQHF
TGCAGTGCTCAAGGGACGGTCAATCAGCCCCAGCATTTT
>few|TRBJ2-2|TRBV11-3|16|TRBD1
CASSPRQGVNTGELFF
TGTGCCAGCAGCCCCCGACAGGGGGTCAACACCGGGGAGCTGTTTTTT
>few|TRBJ2-1|TRBV6-5|15|NA
CASSYSTGKANEQFF
TGTGCCAGCAGTTACAGTACAGGGAAAGCCAATGAGCAGTTCTTC